A single sample is the source of the 6 T cell receptor beta chains below, sequenced in a study of blood T cell repertoires in COVID-19. TCRdb's copy holds only in-frame clones and misses some; the assay was immunoSEQ multiplex PCR. This sample carries roughly 350,000 clones, roughly 85% of them seen once, and the ten largest clones take roughly 3.6%. Specimen: peripheral blood. The receptor set was obtained from a woman under 30 with acute or convalescent COVID-19.

This clone was detected once. This rearrangement joins TRBV6-5 to TRBJ2-3; D gene unclear. The CDR3 is 15 amino acids. Between the trimmed V and J ends, which lost 6 bases and 4 bases, there was a span of 17 bases. Germline CDR1 is MNHEY and CDR2 is SVGAGI. The CDR3, as DNA: TGTGCCAGCAGCCGCATGGCAAATTCTCCAGATACGCAGTATTTT. It codes for CASSRMANSPDTQYF.

This chain connects TRBV28 to TRBJ1-5; possible D gene TRBD1, 5 bases. This CDR3 has 15 residues. Trimming left V 4 bases short and J 4 bases short, with 14 bases between. Germline V gene data show CDR1 as MDHEN and CDR2 as SYDVKM. CDR3 nucleotides: TGTGCCAGCAGTTCCCCAGGGAATGGGAATCAGCCCCAGCATTTT. Its protein product is CASSSPGNGNQPQHF.

The chain employs TRBV27 and TRBJ1-2; TRBD1 agrees at 10 bases. Germline CDR1 is MNHEY and CDR2 is SMNVEV (reference sequence). V shed 5 bases, J shed 2 bases, and the junction held 5 bases outside the gene matches. The CDR3 contains 15 residues. CDR3 protein: CASSLQTGGNYGYTF. The CDR3 DNA reads as TGTGCCAGCAGTCTTCAGACAGGGGGCAACTATGGCTACACCTTC.

V is TRBV3-1 (or the pseudogene TRBV3-2) and J is TRBJ2-7; the match to TRBD2 covers 7 bases. The germline V gene encodes CDR1 LGHDT and CDR2 YNNKEL (reference sequence). The V segment lost 4 bases and the J segment 4 bases; nucleotides outside the gene matches: 7. The CDR3 is 14 residues long. The CDR3 region is CASSLGGGPYEQYF. The CDR3 DNA reads as TGTGCCAGCAGCCTTGGGGGAGGGCCATACGAGCAGTACTTC.

V usage is TRBV4-2 and J usage is TRBJ1-1, with a possible D match to TRBD1 (5 bases). This CDR3 is built from 20 residues. V lost 1 base and J lost 1, with 25 bases in between. From germline, CDR1 is LGHNA and CDR2 YNFKEQ. In nucleotides, the CDR3 is TGTGCCAGCAGCCAAGTCCCAGACCCCCCACTATCGACAGCGAACACTGAAGCTTTCTTT. Protein: CASSQVPDPPLSTANTEAFF.

V usage is TRBV10-1 and J usage is TRBJ2-3, with 11 bases fitting TRBD2. Germline values: CDR1 WNHNN, CDR2 SYGVQD (reference sequence). This CDR3 spans 15 amino acids. J was trimmed by 6 bases and V by 5 bases; bases with no gene match: 7. CDR3: CASSSSSGGTDTQYF. For the CDR3, the DNA is TGCGCCAGCAGTAGCTCTAGCGGGGGGACGGATACGCAGTATTTT.